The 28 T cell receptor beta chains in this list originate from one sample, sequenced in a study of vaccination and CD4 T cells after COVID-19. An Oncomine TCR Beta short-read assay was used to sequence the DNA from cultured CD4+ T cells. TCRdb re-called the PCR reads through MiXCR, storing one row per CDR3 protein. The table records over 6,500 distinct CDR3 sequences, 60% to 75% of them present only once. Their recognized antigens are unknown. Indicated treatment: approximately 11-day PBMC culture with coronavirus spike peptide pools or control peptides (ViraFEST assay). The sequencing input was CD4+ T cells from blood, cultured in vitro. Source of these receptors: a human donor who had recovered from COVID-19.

The CDR3 DNA is TGTGCCAGCAGTTCCCGGGCCCCGGCACCAAATCAGCCCCAGCATTTT. This codes for CASSSRAPAPNQPQHF. This chain connects TRBV28 to TRBJ1-5; D is undetermined. Germline lookup yields CDR1 MDHEN and CDR2 SYDVKM. CDR3 length equals 16 residues. V was pared by 4 bases and J by 4 bases, with 17 bases between.

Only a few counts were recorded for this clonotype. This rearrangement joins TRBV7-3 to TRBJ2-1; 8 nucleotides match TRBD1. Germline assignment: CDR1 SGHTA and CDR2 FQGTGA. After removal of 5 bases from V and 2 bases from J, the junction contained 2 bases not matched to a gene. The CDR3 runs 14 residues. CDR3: CASSPQGAYNEQFF. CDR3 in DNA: TGTGCCAGCAGCCCACAGGGGGCCTACAATGAGCAGTTCTTC.

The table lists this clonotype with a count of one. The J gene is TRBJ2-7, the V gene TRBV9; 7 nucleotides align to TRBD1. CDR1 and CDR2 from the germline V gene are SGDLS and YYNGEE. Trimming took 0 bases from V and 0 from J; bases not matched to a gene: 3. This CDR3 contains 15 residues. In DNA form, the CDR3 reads TGTGCCAGCAGCGTAGGAGGGGGCAACTCCTACGAGCAGTACTTC. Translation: CASSVGGGNSYEQYF.

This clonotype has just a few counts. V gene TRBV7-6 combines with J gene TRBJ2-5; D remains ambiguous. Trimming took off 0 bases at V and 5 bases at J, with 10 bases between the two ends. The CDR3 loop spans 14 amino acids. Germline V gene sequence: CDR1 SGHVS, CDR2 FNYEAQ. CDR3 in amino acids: CASSLAAVMETQYF. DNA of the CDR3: TGTGCCAGCAGCTTAGCCGCGGTAATGGAGACCCAGTACTTC.

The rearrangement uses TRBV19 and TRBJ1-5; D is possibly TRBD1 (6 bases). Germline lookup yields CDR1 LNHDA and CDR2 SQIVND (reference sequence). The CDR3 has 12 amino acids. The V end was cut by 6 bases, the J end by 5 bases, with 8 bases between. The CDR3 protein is CASSAGDQPQHF. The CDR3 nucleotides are TGTGCCAGTAGCGCAGGGGATCAGCCCCAGCATTTT.

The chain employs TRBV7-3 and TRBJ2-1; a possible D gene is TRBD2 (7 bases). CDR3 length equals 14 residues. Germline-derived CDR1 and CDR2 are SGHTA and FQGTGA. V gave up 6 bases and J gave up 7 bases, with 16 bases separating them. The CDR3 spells CASRRGGFYNEQFF. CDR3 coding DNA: TGTGCCAGCAGGAGGGGGGGCTTCTATAATGAGCAGTTCTTC.

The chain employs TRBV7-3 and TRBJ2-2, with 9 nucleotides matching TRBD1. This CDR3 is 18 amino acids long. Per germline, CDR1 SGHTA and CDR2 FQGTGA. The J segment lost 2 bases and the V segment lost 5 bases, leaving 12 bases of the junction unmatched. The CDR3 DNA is TGTGCCAGCAGCGCGGCCGGGACAGGGTATGGAAACACCGGGGAGCTGTTTTTT. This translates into CASSAAGTGYGNTGELFF.

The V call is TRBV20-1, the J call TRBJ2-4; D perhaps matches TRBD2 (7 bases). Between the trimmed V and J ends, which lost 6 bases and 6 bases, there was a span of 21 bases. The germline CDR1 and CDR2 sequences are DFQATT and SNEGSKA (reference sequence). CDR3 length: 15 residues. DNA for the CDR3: TGCAGTGCCATTCCCTCGGGGGGCTATACAAACATTCAGTACTTC. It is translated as CSAIPSGGYTNIQYF.

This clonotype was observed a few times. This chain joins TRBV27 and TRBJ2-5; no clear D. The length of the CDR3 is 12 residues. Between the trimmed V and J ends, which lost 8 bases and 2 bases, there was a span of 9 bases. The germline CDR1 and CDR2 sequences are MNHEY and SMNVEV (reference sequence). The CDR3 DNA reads TGTGCCAGCGATAGCATTCAAGAGACCCAGTACTTC. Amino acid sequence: CASDSIQETQYF.

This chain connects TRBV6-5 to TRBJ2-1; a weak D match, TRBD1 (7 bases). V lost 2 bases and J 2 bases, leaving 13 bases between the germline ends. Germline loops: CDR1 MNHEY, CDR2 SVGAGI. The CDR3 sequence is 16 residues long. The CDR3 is CASSYNRGGTYNEQFF. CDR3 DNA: TGTGCCAGCAGTTACAACAGGGGAGGAACCTACAATGAGCAGTTCTTC.

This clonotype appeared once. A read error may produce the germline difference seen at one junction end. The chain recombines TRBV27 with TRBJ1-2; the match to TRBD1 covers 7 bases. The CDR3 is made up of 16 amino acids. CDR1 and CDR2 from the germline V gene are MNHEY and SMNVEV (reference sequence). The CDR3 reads CASSSHGTVPNYGYAF. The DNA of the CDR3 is TGTGCCAGCAGTTCCCACGGGACAGTCCCAAACTATGGCTACGCCTTC.

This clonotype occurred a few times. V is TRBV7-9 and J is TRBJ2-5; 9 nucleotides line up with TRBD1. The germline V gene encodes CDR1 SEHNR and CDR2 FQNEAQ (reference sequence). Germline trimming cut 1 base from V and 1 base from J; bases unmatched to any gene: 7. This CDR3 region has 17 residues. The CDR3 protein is CASSLGRGQGIQETQYF. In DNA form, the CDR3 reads TGTGCCAGCAGCTTAGGTCGTGGACAGGGGATCCAAGAGACCCAGTACTTC.

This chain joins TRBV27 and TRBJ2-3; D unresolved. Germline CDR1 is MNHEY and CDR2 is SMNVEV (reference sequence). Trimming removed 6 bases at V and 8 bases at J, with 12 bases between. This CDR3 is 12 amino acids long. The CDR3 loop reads CASSQTALTQYF. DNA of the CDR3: TGTGCCAGCAGCCAAACGGCGCTTACGCAGTATTTT.

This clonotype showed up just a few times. The CDR3 protein is CASSTSGLMNTEAFF. The DNA for the CDR3 is TGTGCCAGCAGCACCTCGGGACTTATGAACACTGAAGCTTTCTTT. The chain combines TRBV19 with TRBJ1-1; maybe TRBD1 (5 bases). Germline V gene data show CDR1 as LNHDA and CDR2 as SQIVND (reference sequence). The germline V and J ends were trimmed by 9 bases and 0 bases, with 17 bases remaining between them. CDR3 length: 15 amino acids.

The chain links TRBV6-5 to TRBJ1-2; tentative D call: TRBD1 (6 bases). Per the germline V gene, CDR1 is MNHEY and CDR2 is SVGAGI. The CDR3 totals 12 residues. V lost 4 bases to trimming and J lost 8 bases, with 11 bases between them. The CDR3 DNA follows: TGTGCCAGCAGTTCAACAGGGCACGGCTACACCTTC. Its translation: CASSSTGHGYTF.

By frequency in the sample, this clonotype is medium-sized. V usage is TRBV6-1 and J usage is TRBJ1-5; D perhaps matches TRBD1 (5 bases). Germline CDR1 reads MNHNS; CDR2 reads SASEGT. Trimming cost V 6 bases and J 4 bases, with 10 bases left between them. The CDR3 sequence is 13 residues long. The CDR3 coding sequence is TGTGCCAGCAGAACGGGGCTTAATCAGCCCCAGCATTTT. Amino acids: CASRTGLNQPQHF.

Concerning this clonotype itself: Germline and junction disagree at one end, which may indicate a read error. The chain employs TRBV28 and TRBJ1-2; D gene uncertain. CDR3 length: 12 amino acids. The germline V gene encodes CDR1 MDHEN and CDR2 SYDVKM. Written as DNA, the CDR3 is TGTGCCAGCAATTCATTCTCTAGGGCAGCGGCCTTC. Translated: CASNSFSRAAAF.

The CDR3 region is CASSKDRVGELFF. CDR3 DNA: TGTGCCAGCAGTAAAGACAGGGTAGGGGAGCTGTTTTTT. This sequence joins TRBV5-4 and TRBJ2-2; 7 bases match TRBD1. With 5 bases clipped from V and 8 bases from J, the junction kept 6 bases outside the gene matches. The CDR3 length is 13 residues. Germline CDR1 and CDR2: SGHNT and YYREEE (reference sequence).

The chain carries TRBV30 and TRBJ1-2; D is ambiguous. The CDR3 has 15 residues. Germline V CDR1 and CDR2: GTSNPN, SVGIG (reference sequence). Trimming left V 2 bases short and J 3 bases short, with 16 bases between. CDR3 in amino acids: CAWSLSWVYDYGYTF. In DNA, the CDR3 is TGTGCCTGGAGTCTCAGCTGGGTGTATGACTATGGCTACACCTTC.

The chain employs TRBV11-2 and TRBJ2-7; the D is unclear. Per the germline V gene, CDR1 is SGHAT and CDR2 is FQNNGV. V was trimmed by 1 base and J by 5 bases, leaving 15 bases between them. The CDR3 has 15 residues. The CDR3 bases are TGTGCCAGCAGCTTAGGCCCCGCAGGAGCCCACGAGCAGTACTTC. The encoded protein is CASSLGPAGAHEQYF. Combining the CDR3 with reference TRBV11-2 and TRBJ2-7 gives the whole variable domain EAGVAQSPRYKIIEKRQSVAFWCNPISGHATLYWYQQILGQGPKLLIQFQNNGVVDDSQLPKDRFSAERLKGVDSTLKIQPAKLEDSAVYLCASSLGPAGAHEQYFGPGTRLTVT.

The CDR3 reads CASSYSFRGLTEAFF. The CDR3 DNA reads TGTGCCAGCAGTTACTCGTTCAGGGGGTTGACTGAAGCTTTCTTT. This rearrangement joins TRBV6-5 to TRBJ1-1, with 7 bases identical to TRBD1. The CDR3 contains 15 residues. After removal of 0 bases from V and 5 bases from J, the junction contained 6 bases not matched to a gene. From germline, CDR1 is MNHEY and CDR2 SVGAGI.

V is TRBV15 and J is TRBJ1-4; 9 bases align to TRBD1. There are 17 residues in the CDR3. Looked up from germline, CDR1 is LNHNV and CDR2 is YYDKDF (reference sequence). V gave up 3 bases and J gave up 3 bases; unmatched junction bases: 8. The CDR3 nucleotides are TGTGCCACCAGCAGTAAGGACAGGGGCCATCCTAATGAAAAACTGTTTTTT. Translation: CATSSKDRGHPNEKLFF.

As DNA, the CDR3 is TGTGCCTGGAGTGTATCCCCGTACGAGCAGTACTTC. Its translation: CAWSVSPYEQYF. This sequence joins TRBV30 and TRBJ2-7; unclear D gene. This CDR3 spans 12 amino acids. V was cut by 0 bases and J by 4 bases, with 7 bases left in between. Germline values: CDR1 GTSNPN, CDR2 SVGIG (reference sequence).

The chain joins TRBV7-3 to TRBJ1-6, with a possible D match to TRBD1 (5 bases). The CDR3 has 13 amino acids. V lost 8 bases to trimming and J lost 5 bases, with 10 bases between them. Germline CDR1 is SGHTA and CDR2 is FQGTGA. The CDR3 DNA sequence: TGTGCCAGCGGGGCAGGGAATAATTCACCCCTCCACTTT. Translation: CASGAGNNSPLHF.

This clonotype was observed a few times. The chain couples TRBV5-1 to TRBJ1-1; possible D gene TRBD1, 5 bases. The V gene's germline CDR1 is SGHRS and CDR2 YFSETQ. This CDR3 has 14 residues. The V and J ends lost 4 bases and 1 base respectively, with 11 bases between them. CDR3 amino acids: CASSLGPQNTEAFF. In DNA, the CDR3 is TGCGCCAGCAGCCTGGGACCACAGAACACTGAAGCTTTCTTT. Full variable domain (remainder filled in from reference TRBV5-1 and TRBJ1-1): KAGVTQTPRYLIKTRGQQVTLSCSPISGHRSVSWYQQTPGQGLQFLFEYFSETQRNKGNFPGRFSGRQFSNSRSEMNVSTLELGDSALYLCASSLGPQNTEAFFGQGTRLTVV.

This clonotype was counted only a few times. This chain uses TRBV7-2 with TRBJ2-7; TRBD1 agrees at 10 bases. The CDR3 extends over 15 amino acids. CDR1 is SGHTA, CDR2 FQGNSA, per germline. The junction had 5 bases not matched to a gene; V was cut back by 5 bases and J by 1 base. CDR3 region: CASSPRTGGSYEQYF. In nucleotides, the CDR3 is TGTGCCAGCAGCCCCCGGACAGGGGGATCCTACGAGCAGTACTTC.

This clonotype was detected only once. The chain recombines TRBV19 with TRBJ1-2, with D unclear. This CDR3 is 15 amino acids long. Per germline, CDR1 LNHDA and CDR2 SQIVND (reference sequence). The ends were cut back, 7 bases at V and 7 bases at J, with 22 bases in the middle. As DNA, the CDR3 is TGTGCCAGTACCCTAGGTCGAGGCTTGGGTGCTGGCTACACCTTC. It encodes CASTLGRGLGAGYTF.

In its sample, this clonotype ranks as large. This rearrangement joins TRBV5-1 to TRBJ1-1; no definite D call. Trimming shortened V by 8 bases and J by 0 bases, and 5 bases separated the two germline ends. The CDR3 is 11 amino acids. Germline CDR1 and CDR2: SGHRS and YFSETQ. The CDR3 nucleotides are TGCGCCAGTACGGTGAACACTGAAGCTTTCTTT. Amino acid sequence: CASTVNTEAFF.